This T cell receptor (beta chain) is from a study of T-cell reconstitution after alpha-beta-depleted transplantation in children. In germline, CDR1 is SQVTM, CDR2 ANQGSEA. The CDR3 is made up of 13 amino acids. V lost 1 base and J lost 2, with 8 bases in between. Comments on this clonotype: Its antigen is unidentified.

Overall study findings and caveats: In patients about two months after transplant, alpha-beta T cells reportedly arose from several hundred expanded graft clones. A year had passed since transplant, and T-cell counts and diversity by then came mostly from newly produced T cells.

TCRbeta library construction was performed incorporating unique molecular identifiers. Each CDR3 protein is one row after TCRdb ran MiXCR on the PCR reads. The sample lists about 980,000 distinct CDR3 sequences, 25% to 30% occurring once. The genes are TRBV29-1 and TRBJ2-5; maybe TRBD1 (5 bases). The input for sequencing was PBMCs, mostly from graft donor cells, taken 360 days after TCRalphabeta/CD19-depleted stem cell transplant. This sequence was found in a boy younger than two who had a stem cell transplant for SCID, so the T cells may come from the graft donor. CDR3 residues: CSVEGQFQETQYF. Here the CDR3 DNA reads TGCAGCGTTGAAGGACAGTTTCAAGAGACCCAGTACTTC.